A single sample is the source of the 15 T cell receptor beta chains below, sequenced in a study of blood T cell repertoires in COVID-19. Repertoires were generated with immunoSEQ multiplex PCR, while TCRdb's copy carries only in-frame clones and drops some. The sample includes about 230,000 clones, 80% to 90% of them seen just once. The specimen was PBMCs or T cells enriched from blood (not recorded which). All receptors derive from a woman between 50 and 59 years old in a cohort exposed to, infected with or recovered from COVID-19 (not recorded which).

The chain employs TRBV19 and TRBJ1-5; D gene uncertain. Germline V gene lookup returns CDR1 LNHDA and CDR2 SQIVND (reference sequence). The CDR3 runs to 13 residues. V gave up 5 bases and J gave up 3 bases, with 8 bases separating them. CDR3 residues: CASSPGNNQPQHF. CDR3 sequence (DNA): TGTGCCAGTAGTCCTGGCAACAATCAGCCCCAGCATTTT.

The chain joins TRBV12-3 or TRBV12-4 to TRBJ2-7, with D tentatively TRBD2 (5 bases). V lost 6 bases, J lost 7 bases, and 13 bases lay in between. The CDR3 is 12 amino acids. The CDR3 is CASSPGSGEQYF. The CDR3 DNA sequence: TGTGCCAGCAGCCCGGGGTCCGGAGAGCAGTACTTC.

The chain recombines TRBV28 with TRBJ1-3; 8 nucleotides agree with TRBD1. The CDR3 consists of 17 residues. The germline V gene has CDR1 MDHEN and CDR2 SYDVKM. Losses at the gene ends were 2 bases for V and 1 base for J; bases not matched to a gene: 7. CDR3 DNA sequence: TGTGCCAGCAGTTTAGTTGGGACAGGTCGGTCTGGAAACACCATATATTTT. This encodes CASSLVGTGRSGNTIYF.

This clone showed up just a few times. The V gene is TRBV27, the J gene TRBJ1-2; tentative D call: TRBD1 (5 bases). This CDR3 contains 14 residues. Germline V gives CDR1 MNHEY, CDR2 SMNVEV (reference sequence). Trimming removed 0 bases from V and 7 bases from J, with 12 bases in between. CDR3 region: CASSLSLGVGGYTF. The CDR3 DNA follows: TGTGCCAGCAGTTTATCTTTAGGGGTGGGTGGCTACACCTTC.

In DNA form, the CDR3 reads TGTGCCAGCAGCGCCGGCGGGACAGGGGCCTACGAGCAGTACTTC. This sequence encodes CASSAGGTGAYEQYF. The V call is TRBV28, the J call TRBJ2-7, with 10 positions matching TRBD1. The length of the CDR3 is 15 residues. With V trimmed by 6 bases and J by 2 bases, 7 bases remained unmatched. The germline gives CDR1 MDHEN, CDR2 SYDVKM.

V is TRBV30 and J is TRBJ2-1; 8 nucleotides agree with TRBD2. The CDR3 is 15 residues long. Germline CDR1 is GTSNPN and CDR2 is SVGIG (reference sequence). Trimming removed 5 bases from V and 0 bases from J; junction bases left unmatched: 6. This CDR3 is CAWAGGASSYNEQFF. The CDR3 bases are TGTGCCTGGGCGGGGGGCGCGAGCTCCTACAATGAGCAGTTCTTC.

The genes are TRBV6-2 or TRBV6-3 and TRBJ2-7; D perhaps matches TRBD2 (5 bases). The germline gives CDR1 MNHEY, CDR2 SVGEGT. The CDR3 runs 14 residues. V was shortened by 2 bases and J by 3 bases, with 11 bases between the two germline ends. The CDR3 here is CASSYRMEVYEQYF. CDR3 nucleotides: TGTGCCAGCAGTTACAGGATGGAGGTCTACGAGCAGTACTTC.

J is TRBJ2-2 and V is TRBV7-6; 7 bases fit TRBD2. V dropped 5 bases and J dropped 1; count of bases not matched to a gene: 10. Per germline, CDR1 SGHVS and CDR2 FNYEAQ. This CDR3 is built from 17 residues. Written as DNA, the CDR3 is TGTGCCAGCAGCCCGCGGGGGACTTTCGAGAACACCGGGGAGCTGTTTTTT. It codes for CASSPRGTFENTGELFF.

The CDR3 here is CASSFGRARDTEAFF. CDR3 bases: TGCGCCAGCAGCTTTGGTAGGGCGAGGGACACTGAAGCTTTCTTT. The V gene is TRBV5-1, the J gene TRBJ1-1; D uncertain. This CDR3 is 15 amino acids long. V was clipped by 2 bases and J by 3 bases, with 14 bases between them. The germline gives CDR1 SGHRS, CDR2 YFSETQ.

This clone was picked up a small number of times. The V and J genes are TRBV18 and TRBJ1-4; possibly TRBD1 for D (5 bases). Germline V gene sequence: CDR1 KGHSH, CDR2 LQKENI. The CDR3 is 15 residues long. V lost 0 bases and J lost 6, with 11 bases in between. The CDR3 loop is CASSPPAGYYEKLFF. CDR3 DNA: TGTGCCAGCTCACCACCGGCAGGGTATTATGAAAAACTGTTTTTT.

The chain has TRBV9 and TRBJ1-4, with 8 bases aligning to TRBD1. CDR1 is SGDLS and CDR2 is YYNGEE in the germline V gene. There are 14 residues in the CDR3. V lost 3 bases, J lost 4 bases, and 2 bases stayed unmatched. The CDR3 protein is CASSGTGHNEKLFF. The CDR3, as DNA: TGTGCCAGCAGCGGGACAGGGCATAATGAAAAACTGTTTTTT.

This clone was recorded once. This sequence joins TRBV6-5 and TRBJ2-5, with D perhaps matching TRBD1 (6 bases). The V gene's germline CDR1 is MNHEY and CDR2 SVGAGI. This CDR3 is built from 13 residues. Trimming took off 2 bases at V and 13 bases at J, with 17 bases between the two ends. CDR3 loop: CASSYGRTANVYF. The DNA of the CDR3 is TGTGCCAGCAGTTACGGCAGGACAGCTAATGTGTACTTC.

V is TRBV7-8 and J is TRBJ2-7; D is uncertain. The CDR3 is made up of 11 amino acids. Germline V gene data show CDR1 as SGHVS and CDR2 as FQNEAQ. V lost 5 bases to trimming and J lost 6 bases, with 8 bases between them. As DNA, the CDR3 is TGTGCCAGCAGCCTCCCGGGCGAGCAGTACTTC. Translation gives CASSLPGEQYF.

V is TRBV6-2 or TRBV6-3 and J is TRBJ2-7; 8 bases fit TRBD1. CDR1 is MNHEY and CDR2 is SVGEGT in the germline V gene. V shed 4 bases, J shed 0 bases, and the junction held 5 bases outside the gene matches. The CDR3 runs 15 residues. In DNA, the CDR3 is TGTGCCAGCAGTTCGCCGGGACAGGTCTCCTACGAGCAGTACTTC. It encodes CASSSPGQVSYEQYF.

This sequence joins TRBV9 and TRBJ1-3; tentative D call: TRBD1 (6 bases). V shed 4 bases and J shed 0 bases, with 14 bases lying between them. Germline CDR1 SGDLS, CDR2 YYNGEE. This CDR3 is 16 amino acids long. The CDR3 is CASSQRTVASGNTIYF. The CDR3 DNA reads TGTGCCAGCAGCCAGAGGACAGTCGCCTCTGGAAACACCATATATTTT.